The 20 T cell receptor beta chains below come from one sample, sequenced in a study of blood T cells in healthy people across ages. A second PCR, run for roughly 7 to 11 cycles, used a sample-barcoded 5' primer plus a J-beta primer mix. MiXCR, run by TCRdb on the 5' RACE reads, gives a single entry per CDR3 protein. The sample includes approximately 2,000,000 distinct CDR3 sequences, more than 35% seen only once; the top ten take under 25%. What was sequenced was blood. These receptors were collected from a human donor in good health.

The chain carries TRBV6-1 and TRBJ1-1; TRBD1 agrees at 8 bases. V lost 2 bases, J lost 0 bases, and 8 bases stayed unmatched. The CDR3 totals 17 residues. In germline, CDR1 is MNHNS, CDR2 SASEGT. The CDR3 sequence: CASSEPGQATMNTEAFF. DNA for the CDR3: TGTGCCAGCAGTGAACCGGGACAGGCCACAATGAACACTGAAGCTTTCTTT.

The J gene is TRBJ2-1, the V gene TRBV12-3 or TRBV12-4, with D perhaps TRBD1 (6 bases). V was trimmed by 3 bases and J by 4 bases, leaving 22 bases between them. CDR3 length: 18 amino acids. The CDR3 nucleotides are TGTGCCAGCAGTTTCCCCAGGGGAAGGCTTTCGGTTTACAATGAGCAGTTCTTC. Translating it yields CASSFPRGRLSVYNEQFF.

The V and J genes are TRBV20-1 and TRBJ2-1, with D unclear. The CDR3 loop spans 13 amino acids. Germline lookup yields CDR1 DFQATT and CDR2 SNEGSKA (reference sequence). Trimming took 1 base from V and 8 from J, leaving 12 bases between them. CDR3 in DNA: TGCAGTGCTAGAGGTTACCGAAGGGATGAGCAGTTCTTC. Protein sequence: CSARGYRRDEQFF.

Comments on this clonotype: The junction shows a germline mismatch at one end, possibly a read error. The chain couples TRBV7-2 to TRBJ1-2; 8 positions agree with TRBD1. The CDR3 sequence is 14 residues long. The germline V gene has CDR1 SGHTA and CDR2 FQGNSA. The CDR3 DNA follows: TGTGCCAGCAGCTTAGGGGACAGGAGGGATGGCTACACCTTT. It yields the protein CASSLGDRRDGYTF.

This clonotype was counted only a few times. The CDR3 is CASSLMDSYNEQFF. CDR3 nucleotide sequence: TGTGCCAGCAGCTTAATGGACTCCTACAATGAGCAGTTCTTC. V and J are TRBV7-2 and TRBJ2-1; D gene uncertain. The germline gives CDR1 SGHTA, CDR2 FQGNSA. The CDR3 runs to 14 residues. With 2 bases removed from V and 0 bases from J, the gap between germline ends came to 5 bases.

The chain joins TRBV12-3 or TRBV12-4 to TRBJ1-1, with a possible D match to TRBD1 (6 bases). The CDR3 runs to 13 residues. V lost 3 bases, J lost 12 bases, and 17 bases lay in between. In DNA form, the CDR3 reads TGTGCCAGCAGTTTGAGGGGGATGGCCGGGTCTTTCTTT. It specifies CASSLRGMAGSFF.

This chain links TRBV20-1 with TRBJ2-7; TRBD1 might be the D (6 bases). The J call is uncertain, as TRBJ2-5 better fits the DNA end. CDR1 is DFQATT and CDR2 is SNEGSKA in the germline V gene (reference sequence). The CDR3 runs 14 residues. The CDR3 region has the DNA TGCAGTGCGACCTGGACAGCGGCACAAGAGACCCAGTACTTC. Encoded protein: CSATWTAAQETQYF.

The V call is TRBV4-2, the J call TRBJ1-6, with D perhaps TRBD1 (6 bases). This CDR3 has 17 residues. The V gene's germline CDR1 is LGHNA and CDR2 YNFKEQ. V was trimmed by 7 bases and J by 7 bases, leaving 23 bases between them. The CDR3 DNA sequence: TGTGCCAGCACCCTATCGGGGGGCTCCCTCGGGAATTCACCCCTCCACTTT. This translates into CASTLSGGSLGNSPLHF.

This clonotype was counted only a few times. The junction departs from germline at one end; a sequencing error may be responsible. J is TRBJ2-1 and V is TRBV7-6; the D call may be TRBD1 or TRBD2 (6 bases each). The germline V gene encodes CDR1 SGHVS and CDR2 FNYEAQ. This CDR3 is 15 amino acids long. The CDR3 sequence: CASSPGGPSYNERFF. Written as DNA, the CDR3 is TGTGCCAGCAGTCCTGGGGGGCCCTCCTATAATGAGCGGTTCTTC.

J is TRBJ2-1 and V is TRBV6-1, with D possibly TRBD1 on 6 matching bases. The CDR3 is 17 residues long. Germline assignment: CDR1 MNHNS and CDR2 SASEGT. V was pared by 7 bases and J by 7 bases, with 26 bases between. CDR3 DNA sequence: TGTGCCAGCACCCTACTAGAGACAGGTAGGAGGAGGAATGAGCAGTTCTTC. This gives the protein CASTLLETGRRRNEQFF.

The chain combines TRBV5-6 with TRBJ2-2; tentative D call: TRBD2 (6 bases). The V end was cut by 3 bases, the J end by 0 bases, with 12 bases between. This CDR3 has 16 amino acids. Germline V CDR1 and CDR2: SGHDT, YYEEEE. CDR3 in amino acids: CASSYAGTANTGELFF. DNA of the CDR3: TGTGCCAGCAGCTACGCCGGGACTGCGAACACCGGGGAGCTGTTTTTT.

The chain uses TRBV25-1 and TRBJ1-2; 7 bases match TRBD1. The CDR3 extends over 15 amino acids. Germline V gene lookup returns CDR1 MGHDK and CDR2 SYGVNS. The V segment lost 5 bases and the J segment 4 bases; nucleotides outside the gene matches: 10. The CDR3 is CASSKTGRESYGYTF. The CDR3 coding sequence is TGTGCCAGCAGTAAGACAGGGAGGGAAAGCTATGGCTACACCTTC.

In DNA, the CDR3 is TGTGCCAGCAGCTTAGAGGCCCCCAGGGGGCAGGGCAACCCCTACGAGCAGTACTTC. Its translation: CASSLEAPRGQGNPYEQYF. This sequence joins TRBV7-9 and TRBJ2-7; 8 bases are shared with TRBD1. CDR1 and CDR2 (germline): SEHNR, FQNEAQ (reference sequence). V gave up 1 base and J gave up 2 bases; unmatched junction bases: 16. CDR3 length: 19 amino acids.

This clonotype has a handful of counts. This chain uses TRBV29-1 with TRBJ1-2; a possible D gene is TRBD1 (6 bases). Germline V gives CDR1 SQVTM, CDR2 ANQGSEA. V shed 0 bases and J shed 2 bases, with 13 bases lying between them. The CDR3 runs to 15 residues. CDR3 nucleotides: TGCAGCGTTGAAGATCTTAACAGGGAAAACTATGGCTACACCTTC. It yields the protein CSVEDLNRENYGYTF.

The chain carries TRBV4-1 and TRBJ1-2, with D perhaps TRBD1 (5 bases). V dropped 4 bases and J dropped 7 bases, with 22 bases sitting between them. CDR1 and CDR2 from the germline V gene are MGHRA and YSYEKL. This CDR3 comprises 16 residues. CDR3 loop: CASSLGNPQGSFGYTF. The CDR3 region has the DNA TGCGCCAGCAGCCTCGGAAACCCCCAGGGTTCGTTTGGCTACACCTTC.

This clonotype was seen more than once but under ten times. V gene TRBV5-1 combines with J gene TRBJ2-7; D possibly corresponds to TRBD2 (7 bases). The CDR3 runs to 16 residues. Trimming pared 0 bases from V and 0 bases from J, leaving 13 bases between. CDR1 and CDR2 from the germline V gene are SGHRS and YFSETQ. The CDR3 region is CASSLAGGRPSYEQYF. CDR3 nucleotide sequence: TGCGCCAGCAGCTTGGCCGGGGGGCGGCCCTCCTACGAGCAGTACTTC.

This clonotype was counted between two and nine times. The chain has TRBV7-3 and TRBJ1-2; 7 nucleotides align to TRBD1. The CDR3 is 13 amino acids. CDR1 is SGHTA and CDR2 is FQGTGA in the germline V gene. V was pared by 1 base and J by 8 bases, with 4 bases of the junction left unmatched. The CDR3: CASSLSTGEGYTF. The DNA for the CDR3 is TGTGCCAGCAGCTTAAGTACAGGGGAAGGCTACACCTTC.

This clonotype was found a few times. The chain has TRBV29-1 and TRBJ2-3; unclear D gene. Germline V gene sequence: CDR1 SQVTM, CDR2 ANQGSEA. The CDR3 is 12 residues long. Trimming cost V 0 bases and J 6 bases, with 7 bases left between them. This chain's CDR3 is CSVEDSRDTQYF. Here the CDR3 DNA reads TGCAGCGTTGAAGACTCCCGGGATACGCAGTATTTT.

CDR3 residues: CASSIRLAGRGETQYF. DNA of the CDR3: TGTGCCAGCAGCATCCGACTAGCGGGGAGAGGGGAGACCCAGTACTTC. This chain uses TRBV7-2 with TRBJ2-5; 11 nucleotides align to TRBD2. The V segment lost 5 bases and the J segment 5 bases; nucleotides outside the gene matches: 10. The CDR3 contains 16 residues. Germline V gene data show CDR1 as SGHTA and CDR2 as FQGNSA. Drawing the rest from reference TRBV7-2 and TRBJ2-5, the complete variable domain is GAGVSQSPSNKVTEKGKDVELRCDPISGHTALYWYRQSLGQGLEFLIYFQGNSAPDKSGLPSDRFSAERTGGSVSTLTIQRTQQEDSAVYLCASSIRLAGRGETQYFGPGTRLLVL.

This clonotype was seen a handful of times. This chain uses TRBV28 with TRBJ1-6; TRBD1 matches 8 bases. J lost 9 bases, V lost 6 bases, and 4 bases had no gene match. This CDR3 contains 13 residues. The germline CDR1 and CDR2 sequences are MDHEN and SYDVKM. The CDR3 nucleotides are TGTGCCAGCAGCTTCGACAGGGGTTCACCCCTCCACTTT. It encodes CASSFDRGSPLHF.